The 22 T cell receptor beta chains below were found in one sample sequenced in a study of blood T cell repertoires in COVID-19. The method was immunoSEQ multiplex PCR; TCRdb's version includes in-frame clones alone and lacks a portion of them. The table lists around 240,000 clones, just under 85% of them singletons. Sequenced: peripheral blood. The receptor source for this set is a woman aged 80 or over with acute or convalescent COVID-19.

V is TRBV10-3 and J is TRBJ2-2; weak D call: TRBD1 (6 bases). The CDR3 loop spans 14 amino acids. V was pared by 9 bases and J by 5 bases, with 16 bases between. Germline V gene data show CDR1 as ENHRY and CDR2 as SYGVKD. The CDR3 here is CAMPEQGRTGELFF. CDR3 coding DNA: TGTGCCATGCCCGAGCAGGGGCGGACCGGGGAGCTGTTTTTT.

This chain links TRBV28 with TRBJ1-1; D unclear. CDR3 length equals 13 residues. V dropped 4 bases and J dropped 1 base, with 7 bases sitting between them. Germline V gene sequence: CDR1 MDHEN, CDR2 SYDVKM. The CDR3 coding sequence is TGTGCCAGCAGTTCACAATGGAACACTGAAGCTTTCTTT. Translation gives CASSSQWNTEAFF.

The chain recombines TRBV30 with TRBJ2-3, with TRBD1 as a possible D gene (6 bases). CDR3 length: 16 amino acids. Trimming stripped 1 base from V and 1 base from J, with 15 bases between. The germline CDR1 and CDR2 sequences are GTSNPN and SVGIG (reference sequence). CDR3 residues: CAWSAGQLGGTDTQYF. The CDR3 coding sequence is TGTGCCTGGAGTGCAGGACAGTTGGGGGGCACAGATACGCAGTATTTT.

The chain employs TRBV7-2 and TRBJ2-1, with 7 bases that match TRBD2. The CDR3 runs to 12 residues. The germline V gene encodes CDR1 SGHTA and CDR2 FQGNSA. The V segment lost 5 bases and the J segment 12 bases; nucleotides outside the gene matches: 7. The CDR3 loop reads CASSIGTNSQFF. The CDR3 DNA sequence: TGTGCCAGCAGCATCGGGACTAACTCGCAGTTCTTC. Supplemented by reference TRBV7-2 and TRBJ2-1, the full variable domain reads GAGVSQSPSNKVTEKGKDVELRCDPISGHTALYWYRQSLGQGLEFLIYFQGNSAPDKSGLPSDRFSAERTGGSVSTLTIQRTQQEDSAVYLCASSIGTNSQFFGPGTRLTVL.

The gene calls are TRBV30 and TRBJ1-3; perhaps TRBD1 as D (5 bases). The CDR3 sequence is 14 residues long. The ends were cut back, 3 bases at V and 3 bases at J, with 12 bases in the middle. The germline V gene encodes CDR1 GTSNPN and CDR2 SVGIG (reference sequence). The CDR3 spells CAWRGGTFGNTIYF. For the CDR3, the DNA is TGTGCCTGGAGAGGAGGGACGTTTGGAAACACCATATATTTT.

DNA for the CDR3: TGTGCCAGCAGTTACTCAGCCTCCTACGAGCAGTACTTC. The encoded protein is CASSYSASYEQYF. The V gene is TRBV6-6, the J gene TRBJ2-7, with no clear D. The CDR3 totals 13 residues. The V gene's germline CDR1 is MNHNY and CDR2 SVGAGI (reference sequence). V was clipped by 0 bases and J by 0 bases, with 3 bases between them.

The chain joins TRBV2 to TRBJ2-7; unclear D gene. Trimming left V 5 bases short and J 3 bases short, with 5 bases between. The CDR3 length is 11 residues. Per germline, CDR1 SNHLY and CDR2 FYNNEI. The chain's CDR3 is CASSPHYEQYF. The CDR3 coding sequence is TGTGCCAGCAGTCCCCACTACGAGCAGTACTTC.

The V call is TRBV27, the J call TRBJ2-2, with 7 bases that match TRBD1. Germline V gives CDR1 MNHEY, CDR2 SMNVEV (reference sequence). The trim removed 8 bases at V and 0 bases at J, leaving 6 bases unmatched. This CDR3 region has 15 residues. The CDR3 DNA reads TGTGCCAGCGGGGGACAGAGCGCGAACACCGGGGAGCTGTTTTTT. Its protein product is CASGGQSANTGELFF.

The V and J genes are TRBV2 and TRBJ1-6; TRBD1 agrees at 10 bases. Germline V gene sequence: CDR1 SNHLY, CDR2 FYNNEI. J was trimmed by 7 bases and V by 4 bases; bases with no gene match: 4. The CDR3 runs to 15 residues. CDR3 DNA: TGTGCCAGCAGTGGCCGGGACAGGGGAAATTCACCCCTCCACTTT. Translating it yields CASSGRDRGNSPLHF.

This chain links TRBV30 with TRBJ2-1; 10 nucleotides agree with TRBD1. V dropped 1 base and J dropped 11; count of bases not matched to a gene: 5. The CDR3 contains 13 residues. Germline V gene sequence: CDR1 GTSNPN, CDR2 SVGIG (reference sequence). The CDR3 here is CAWSGDRGTKQFF. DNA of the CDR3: TGTGCCTGGAGTGGGGACAGGGGAACGAAGCAGTTCTTC.

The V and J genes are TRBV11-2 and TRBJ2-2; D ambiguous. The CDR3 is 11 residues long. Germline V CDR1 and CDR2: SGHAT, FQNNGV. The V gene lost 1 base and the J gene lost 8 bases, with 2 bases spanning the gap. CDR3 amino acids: CASSLAGELFF. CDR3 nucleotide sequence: TGTGCCAGCAGCTTAGCAGGGGAGCTGTTTTTT.

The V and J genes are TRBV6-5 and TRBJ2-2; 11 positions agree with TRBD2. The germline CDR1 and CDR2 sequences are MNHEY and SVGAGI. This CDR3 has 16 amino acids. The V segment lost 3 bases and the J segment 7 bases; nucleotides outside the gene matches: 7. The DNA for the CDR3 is TGTGCCAGCAGTTATTCTAGCGGGAGGCCGCTCGGGGAGCTGTTTTTT. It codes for CASSYSSGRPLGELFF.

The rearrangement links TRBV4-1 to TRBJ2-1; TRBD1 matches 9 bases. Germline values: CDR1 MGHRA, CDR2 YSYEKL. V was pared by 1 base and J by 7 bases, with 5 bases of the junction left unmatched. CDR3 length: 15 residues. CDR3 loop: CASSQGDREGNEQFF. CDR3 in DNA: TGCGCCAGCAGCCAAGGGGACAGGGAGGGGAATGAGCAGTTCTTC.

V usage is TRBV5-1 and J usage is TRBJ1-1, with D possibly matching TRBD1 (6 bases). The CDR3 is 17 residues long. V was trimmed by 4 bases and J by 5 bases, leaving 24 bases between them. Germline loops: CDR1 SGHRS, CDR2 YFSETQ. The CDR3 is CASSPAPQGVVRTEAFF. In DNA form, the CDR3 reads TGCGCCAGCAGCCCGGCCCCACAGGGAGTGGTGAGGACTGAAGCTTTCTTT.

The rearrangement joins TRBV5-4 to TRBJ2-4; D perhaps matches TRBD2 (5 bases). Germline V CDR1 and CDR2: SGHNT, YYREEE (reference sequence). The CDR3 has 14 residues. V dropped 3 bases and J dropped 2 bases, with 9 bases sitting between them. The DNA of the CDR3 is TGTGCCAGCAGCTCGGACTTCTCCAAAAACATTCAGTACTTC. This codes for CASSSDFSKNIQYF.

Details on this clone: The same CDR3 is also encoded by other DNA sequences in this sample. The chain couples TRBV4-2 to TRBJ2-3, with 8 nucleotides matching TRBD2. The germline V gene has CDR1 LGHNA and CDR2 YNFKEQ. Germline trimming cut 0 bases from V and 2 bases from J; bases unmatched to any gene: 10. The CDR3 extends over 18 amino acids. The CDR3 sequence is CASSQDPAAGGFTDTQYF. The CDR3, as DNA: TGTGCCAGCAGCCAAGATCCCGCTGCGGGAGGTTTCACAGATACGCAGTATTTT.

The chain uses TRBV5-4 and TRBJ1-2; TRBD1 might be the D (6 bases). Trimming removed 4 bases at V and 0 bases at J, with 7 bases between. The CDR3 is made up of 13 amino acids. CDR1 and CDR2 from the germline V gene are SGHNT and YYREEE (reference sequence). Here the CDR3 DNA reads TGTGCCAGCAGCCGGGACACTAACTATGGCTACACCTTC. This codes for CASSRDTNYGYTF.

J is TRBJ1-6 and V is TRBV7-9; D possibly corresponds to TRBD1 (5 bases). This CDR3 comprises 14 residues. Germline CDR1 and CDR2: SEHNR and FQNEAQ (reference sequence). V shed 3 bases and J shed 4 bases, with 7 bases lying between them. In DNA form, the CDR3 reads TGTGCCAGCAGCTTGCCAGGGTATAATTCACCCCTCCACTTT. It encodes CASSLPGYNSPLHF.

CDR3: CASRPAGQGGQPQHF. CDR3 nucleotide sequence: TGTGCCAGCAGACCAGCAGGACAGGGAGGTCAGCCCCAGCATTTT. V and J are TRBV28 and TRBJ1-5, with 8 bases aligning to TRBD1. This CDR3 is built from 15 residues. J gave up 6 bases and V 6 bases, and 10 bases lay outside the gene matches. Germline V lookup: CDR1 MDHEN, CDR2 SYDVKM. The variable domain in full, completed from reference TRBV28 and TRBJ1-5, reads DVKVTQSSRYLVKRTGEKVFLECVQDMDHENMFWYRQDPGLGLRLIYFSYDVKMKEKGDIPEGYSVSREKKERFSLILESASTNQTSMYLCASRPAGQGGQPQHFGDGTRLSIL.

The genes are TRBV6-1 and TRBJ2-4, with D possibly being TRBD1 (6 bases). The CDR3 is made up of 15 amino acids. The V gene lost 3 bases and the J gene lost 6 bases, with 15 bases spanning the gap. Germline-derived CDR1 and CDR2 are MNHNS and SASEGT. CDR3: CASSDLRGVTNIQYF. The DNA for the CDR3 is TGTGCCAGCAGTGACCTCAGGGGAGTAACAAACATTCAGTACTTC.

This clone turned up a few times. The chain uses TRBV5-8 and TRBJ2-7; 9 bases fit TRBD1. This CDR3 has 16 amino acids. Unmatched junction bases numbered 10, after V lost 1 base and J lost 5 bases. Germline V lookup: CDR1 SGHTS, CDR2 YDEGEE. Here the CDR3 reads CASSLRLGQGKNEQYF. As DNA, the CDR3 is TGTGCCAGCAGCTTGAGACTGGGACAGGGTAAAAACGAGCAGTACTTC.

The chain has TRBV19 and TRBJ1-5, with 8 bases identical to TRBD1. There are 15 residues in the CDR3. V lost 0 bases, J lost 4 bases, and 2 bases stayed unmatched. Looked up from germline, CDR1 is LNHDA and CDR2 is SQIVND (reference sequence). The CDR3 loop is CASSIDTGGNQPQHF. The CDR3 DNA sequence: TGTGCCAGTAGTATAGATACAGGGGGAAATCAGCCCCAGCATTTT.